These 30 T cell receptor beta chains share one sample of origin, sequenced in a study of cytomegalovirus exposure and HLA in healthy donors. Researchers ran the PCR with 60 Vbeta and 13 Jbeta primers. Profiling relied on immunoSEQ multiplex PCR, and the TCRdb table lists in-frame clones only, not all of them. Here the sample spans 95,000 to 150,000 clones, around 84% being singletons. The source material was PBMCs. These receptors all stem from a young man in good health and CMV-seronegative.

This clone was detected only a few times. The J gene is TRBJ2-3, the V gene TRBV13; D remains unclear. CDR3 length: 16 residues. Germline assignment: CDR1 PRHDT and CDR2 FYEKMQ (reference sequence). Trimming took 0 bases from V and 4 from J, leaving 14 bases between them. The CDR3 loop is CASSLGVELGPDTQYF. CDR3 DNA sequence: TGTGCCAGCAGCTTAGGAGTGGAGCTGGGTCCAGATACGCAGTATTTT.

The rearrangement links TRBV25-1 to TRBJ2-3, with D tentatively TRBD1 (5 bases). The germline gives CDR1 MGHDK, CDR2 SYGVNS. This CDR3 comprises 15 residues. V was clipped by 3 bases and J by 1 base, with 11 bases between them. Here the CDR3 DNA reads TGTGCCAGCAGTGATTCCACAGGACGCACAGATACGCAGTATTTT. This codes for CASSDSTGRTDTQYF.

This clone has just one count. This chain links TRBV19 with TRBJ1-1; 7 nucleotides line up with TRBD1. V was clipped by 5 bases and J by 1 base; unmatched bases: 4. Germline V gene sequence: CDR1 LNHDA, CDR2 SQIVND (reference sequence). This CDR3 has 14 amino acids. The CDR3 sequence is CASSPWTGNTEAFF. In DNA form, the CDR3 reads TGTGCCAGTAGTCCCTGGACAGGGAACACTGAAGCTTTCTTT.

The rearrangement joins TRBV5-1 to TRBJ2-2, with TRBD2 matching over 10 bases. Germline V lookup: CDR1 SGHRS, CDR2 YFSETQ. J gave up 0 bases and V 1 base, and 6 bases lay outside the gene matches. The CDR3 has 18 amino acids. The CDR3 DNA is TGCGCCAGCAGCTTGTATCCTAGCGGGGGCGCGAACACCGGGGAGCTGTTTTTT. It translates to CASSLYPSGGANTGELFF.

V usage is TRBV5-1 and J usage is TRBJ2-3, with TRBD2 as a possible D gene (7 bases). CDR3 length: 16 residues. Per germline, CDR1 SGHRS and CDR2 YFSETQ. Trimming removed 0 bases at V and 3 bases at J, with 14 bases between. The CDR3 DNA reads as TGCGCCAGCAGCTTGGTTGGGGGCGGGGGTACAGATACGCAGTATTTT. Residues: CASSLVGGGGTDTQYF.

This clone was seen a single time. The chain uses TRBV27 and TRBJ1-2; 8 bases fit TRBD1. CDR1 and CDR2 from the germline V gene are MNHEY and SMNVEV (reference sequence). J was trimmed by 4 bases and V by 4 bases; bases with no gene match: 8. The CDR3 contains 15 residues. DNA for the CDR3: TGTGCCAGCAGTTCCGGACAGGGAGCCTCCTATGGCTACACCTTC. Protein: CASSSGQGASYGYTF.

The chain links TRBV9 to TRBJ1-1; possible D gene TRBD1, 5 bases. V dropped 0 bases and J dropped 5 bases, with 14 bases sitting between them. The length of the CDR3 is 15 residues. The germline V gene encodes CDR1 SGDLS and CDR2 YYNGEE. CDR3 sequence: CASSVVPQGRTEAFF. CDR3 DNA sequence: TGTGCCAGCAGCGTAGTGCCCCAGGGAAGGACTGAAGCTTTCTTT.

This chain connects TRBV2 to TRBJ2-3; TRBD1 matches at 10 bases. The ends lost 7 bases at V and 5 bases at J; junction bases unmatched: 21. Germline V gene lookup returns CDR1 SNHLY and CDR2 FYNNEI. CDR3 size: 19 residues. The CDR3 reads CASIRTGGRGFRVEDTQYF. CDR3 coding DNA: TGTGCCAGCATTAGGACAGGGGGTAGGGGGTTTAGGGTTGAAGATACGCAGTATTTT.

Concerning this clone itself: At one boundary the junction diverges from the germline segment, which might be a read error. This same CDR3 is encoded by further DNA sequences in the sample. This chain joins TRBV7-2 and TRBJ1-2; 7 nucleotides match TRBD1. The CDR3 has 13 residues. Germline V gives CDR1 SGHTA, CDR2 FQGNSA. This CDR3 is CASSSTGPYGYTF. CDR3 in DNA: TGTGCCAGCAGCTCGACAGGGCCATATGGTTACACCTTC.

This rearrangement joins TRBV5-4 to TRBJ2-3; 7 bases fit TRBD2. The length of the CDR3 is 14 residues. With 3 bases clipped from V and 2 bases from J, the junction kept 3 bases outside the gene matches. Per germline, CDR1 SGHNT and CDR2 YYREEE (reference sequence). The DNA of the CDR3 is TGTGCCAGCAGCTACGGGACTAACACAGATACGCAGTATTTT. It specifies CASSYGTNTDTQYF.

This CDR3 is CASSKGQGWTDTQYF. The CDR3 DNA sequence: TGTGCCAGCAGCAAGGGACAGGGGTGGACAGATACGCAGTATTTT. The chain combines TRBV16 with TRBJ2-3; 10 nucleotides align to TRBD1. Looked up from germline, CDR1 is KGHSY and CDR2 is FQNENV. J lost 3 bases, V lost 5 bases, and 5 bases had no gene match. This CDR3 has 15 amino acids.

This chain connects TRBV19 to TRBJ1-6; 10 bases align to TRBD1. This CDR3 comprises 17 residues. With V trimmed by 6 bases and J by 3 bases, 8 bases remained unmatched. Germline CDR1 is LNHDA and CDR2 is SQIVND (reference sequence). CDR3 sequence reads: CASRTTRTGGYNSPLHF. The CDR3 DNA follows: TGTGCCAGTAGAACCACCCGGACAGGGGGCTATAATTCACCCCTCCACTTT. Together with reference TRBV19 and TRBJ1-6, the CDR3 gives the full variable domain: DGGITQSPKYLFRKEGQNVTLSCEQNLNHDAMYWYRQDPGQGLRLIYYSQIVNDFQKGDIAEGYSVSREKKESFPLTVTSAQKNPTAFYLCASRTTRTGGYNSPLHFGNGTRLTVT.

The chain recombines TRBV5-1 with TRBJ2-7, with unresolved D. Per germline, CDR1 SGHRS and CDR2 YFSETQ. Trimming left V 3 bases short and J 3 bases short, with 4 bases between. The CDR3 totals 11 residues. The CDR3 spells CASSSFYEQYF. The CDR3 region has the DNA TGCGCCAGCAGCTCTTTCTACGAGCAGTACTTC.

The rearrangement uses TRBV6-1 and TRBJ2-3; TRBD2 agrees at 9 bases. With V trimmed by 2 bases and J by 2 bases, 20 bases remained unmatched. The CDR3 contains 21 residues. Germline CDR1 MNHNS, CDR2 SASEGT. CDR3 nucleotides: TGTGCCAGCAGTGAACGCACCGGTCTGATAGCGGGGGAGCGAGACACAGATACGCAGTATTTT. It encodes CASSERTGLIAGERDTDTQYF.

The rearrangement uses TRBV5-8 and TRBJ1-2, with D perhaps matching TRBD1 (5 bases). Germline loops: CDR1 SGHTS, CDR2 YDEGEE. The CDR3 spans 12 residues. V lost 1 base to trimming and J lost 5 bases, with 6 bases between them. In DNA form, the CDR3 reads TGTGCCAGCAGCTTGCGGGGGTATGGCTACACCTTC. Translated, it gives CASSLRGYGYTF.

V gene TRBV7-9 combines with J gene TRBJ1-3; D call uncertain. V was trimmed by 2 bases and J by 4 bases, leaving 9 bases between them. CDR1 is SEHNR, CDR2 FQNEAQ, per germline (reference sequence). The CDR3 is 14 amino acids. CDR3 nucleotide sequence: TGTGCCAGCAGCTTATCCGGGTACGGAAACACCATATATTTT. This sequence encodes CASSLSGYGNTIYF.

J is TRBJ2-7 and V is TRBV6-5, with D possibly TRBD2 on 6 matching bases. V was shortened by 7 bases and J by 2 bases, with 12 bases between the two germline ends. The CDR3 has 13 residues. Germline V gene data show CDR1 as MNHEY and CDR2 as SVGAGI. The CDR3 bases are TGTGCCAGCACCCTGGGGGGAACCTACGAGCAGTACTTC. Translation gives CASTLGGTYEQYF.

The chain carries TRBV14 and TRBJ2-1; TRBD1 matches at 8 bases. The CDR3 is 15 residues long. The ends lost 4 bases at V and 6 bases at J; junction bases unmatched: 8. Germline assignment: CDR1 SGHDN and CDR2 FVKESK. This CDR3 is CASSPTGAGGNEQFF. CDR3 sequence (DNA): TGTGCCAGCAGCCCGACAGGGGCAGGGGGCAATGAGCAGTTCTTC.

The chain uses TRBV4-2 and TRBJ2-7; TRBD1 aligns across 8 bases. Germline V gene sequence: CDR1 LGHNA, CDR2 YNFKEQ. The CDR3 is 16 amino acids. V lost 2 bases, J lost 2 bases, and 8 bases stayed unmatched. The CDR3 nucleotides are TGTGCCAGCAGCCAAATTGGGGTGACAGGGGCCTACGAGCAGTACTTC. Its protein product is CASSQIGVTGAYEQYF.

This chain connects TRBV9 to TRBJ2-1; TRBD2 matches 9 bases. With V trimmed by 2 bases and J by 6 bases, 6 bases remained unmatched. The CDR3 has 15 residues. Germline V gives CDR1 SGDLS, CDR2 YYNGEE. CDR3 nucleotide sequence: TGTGCCAGCAGCGTGGGCGGGGGGGCCGGCAATGAGCAGTTCTTC. Its protein product is CASSVGGGAGNEQFF. Full variable domain (remainder filled in from reference TRBV9 and TRBJ2-1): DSGVTQTPKHLITATGQRVTLRCSPRSGDLSVYWYQQSLDQGLQFLIQYYNGEERAKGNILERFSAQQFPDLHSELNLSSLELGDSALYFCASSVGGGAGNEQFFGPGTRLTVL.

With regard to this clone: The germline gene is not matched at one end of the junction; a read error may be the cause. The chain combines TRBV10-3 with TRBJ2-1; 16 bases map to TRBD2. Germline V gene lookup returns CDR1 ENHRY and CDR2 SYGVKD. This CDR3 region has 16 residues. This chain's CDR3 is CAIGGTSGGAGNGQFF. CDR3 DNA sequence: TGTGCCATCGGAGGGACTAGCGGGGGGGCAGGCAATGGGCAGTTCTTC.

The chain carries TRBV7-6 and TRBJ1-2; 8 bases align to TRBD1. From germline, CDR1 is SGHVS and CDR2 FNYEAQ. Losses at the gene ends were 1 base for V and 4 bases for J; bases not matched to a gene: 8. The CDR3 is 16 residues long. CDR3 amino acids: CASSLVAGQGPYGYTF. As DNA, the CDR3 is TGTGCCAGCAGCTTAGTGGCCGGACAGGGTCCCTATGGCTACACCTTC.

V usage is TRBV25-1 and J usage is TRBJ1-1; possibly TRBD1 for D (6 bases). Trimming removed 4 bases at V and 0 bases at J, with 12 bases between. The CDR3 extends over 15 amino acids. Germline V CDR1 and CDR2: MGHDK, SYGVNS. CDR3 in DNA: TGTGCCAGCAGTGCTTTCAGGGGCGTGAACACTGAAGCTTTCTTT. Protein sequence: CASSAFRGVNTEAFF.

The chain is built from TRBV7-9 and TRBJ2-5; a possible D gene is TRBD1 (6 bases). V was shortened by 4 bases and J by 2 bases, with 11 bases between the two germline ends. The CDR3 contains 14 residues. Germline values: CDR1 SEHNR, CDR2 FQNEAQ (reference sequence). The CDR3 loop is CASSSDRTQETQYF. CDR3 bases: TGTGCCAGCAGCTCCGACAGGACACAAGAGACCCAGTACTTC.

V is TRBV6-5 and J is TRBJ2-1; 11 bases match TRBD2. V gave up 5 bases and J gave up 6 bases; unmatched junction bases: 6. The germline CDR1 and CDR2 sequences are MNHEY and SVGAGI. The CDR3 spans 15 residues. This chain's CDR3 is CASSNLAGGFNEQFF. The CDR3 DNA reads as TGTGCCAGCAGTAACCTAGCGGGAGGATTCAATGAGCAGTTCTTC.

V is TRBV7-9 and J is TRBJ1-4; D is unresolved. The V gene's germline CDR1 is SEHNR and CDR2 FQNEAQ (reference sequence). The CDR3 loop spans 13 amino acids. Trimming took 5 bases from V and 7 from J, leaving 11 bases between them. CDR3 protein: CASSPLSGEKLFF. CDR3 DNA sequence: TGTGCCAGCAGCCCCTTGTCCGGTGAAAAACTGTTTTTT.

The chain uses TRBV5-1 and TRBJ1-1; 9 nucleotides match TRBD1. Germline V lookup: CDR1 SGHRS, CDR2 YFSETQ. This CDR3 is built from 15 residues. The V and J ends lost 4 bases and 4 bases, in that order; junction bases with no gene match: 8. DNA for the CDR3: TGCGCCAGCAGCACAGGGACAGGGAGCGGCACTGAAGCTTTCTTT. Translating gives CASSTGTGSGTEAFF.

V and J are TRBV29-1 and TRBJ2-3; TRBD2 agrees at 11 bases. Germline values: CDR1 SQVTM, CDR2 ANQGSEA. The junction had 17 bases not matched to a gene; V was cut back by 6 bases and J by 9 bases. CDR3 length equals 16 residues. The CDR3 loop is CSVPGLAEVGGWTQYF. CDR3 sequence (DNA): TGCAGCGTGCCGGGACTAGCGGAGGTCGGAGGCTGGACGCAGTATTTT.

This chain links TRBV5-4 with TRBJ1-2, with TRBD1 matching over 9 bases. Germline V gene lookup returns CDR1 SGHNT and CDR2 YYREEE (reference sequence). J was trimmed by 2 bases and V by 6 bases; bases with no gene match: 5. CDR3 length equals 14 residues. Written as DNA, the CDR3 is TGTGCCAGCAATTCCGGGACAGGGAACTATGGCTACACCTTC. This translates into CASNSGTGNYGYTF. Full variable domain (rest looked up from reference TRBV5-4 and TRBJ1-2): ETGVTQSPTHLIKTRGQQVTLRCSSQSGHNTVSWYQQALGQGPQFIFQYYREEENGRGNFPPRFSGLQFPNYSSELNVNALELDDSALYLCASNSGTGNYGYTFGSGTRLTVV.

The chain is built from TRBV11-2 and TRBJ2-5; 7 nucleotides align to TRBD1. Germline CDR1 and CDR2: SGHAT and FQNNGV. This CDR3 is built from 15 residues. V was pared by 5 bases and J by 3 bases, with 9 bases of the junction left unmatched. CDR3 in amino acids: CASSQFDGTEETQYF. CDR3 sequence (DNA): TGTGCCAGCAGCCAATTTGACGGGACAGAAGAGACCCAGTACTTC.